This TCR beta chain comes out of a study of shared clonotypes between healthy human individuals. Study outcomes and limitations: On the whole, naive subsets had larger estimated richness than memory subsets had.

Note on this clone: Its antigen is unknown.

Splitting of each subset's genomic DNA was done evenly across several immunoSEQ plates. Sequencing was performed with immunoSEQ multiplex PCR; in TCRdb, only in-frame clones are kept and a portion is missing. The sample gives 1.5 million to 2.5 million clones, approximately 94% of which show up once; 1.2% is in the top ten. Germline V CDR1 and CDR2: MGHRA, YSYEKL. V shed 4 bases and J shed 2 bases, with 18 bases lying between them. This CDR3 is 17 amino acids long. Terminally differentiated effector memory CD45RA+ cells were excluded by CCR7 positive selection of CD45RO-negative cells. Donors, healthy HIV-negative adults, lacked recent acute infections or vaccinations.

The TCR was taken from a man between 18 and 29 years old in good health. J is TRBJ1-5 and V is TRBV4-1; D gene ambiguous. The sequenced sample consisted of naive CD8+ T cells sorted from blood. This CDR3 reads CASSLRPDLMGNQPQHF. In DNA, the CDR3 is TGCGCCAGCAGCCTCCGACCGGATTTAATGGGCAATCAGCCCCAGCATTTT.